The 24 T cell receptor beta chains in this list originate from one sample, sequenced in a study of blood T cell repertoires in COVID-19. The method was immunoSEQ multiplex PCR; TCRdb's version includes in-frame clones alone and lacks a portion of them. The sample lists a few hundred thousand clones; about 90% were seen once. The material sequenced was PBMCs or T cells enriched from blood (not recorded which). Receptors originate from a woman aged 45-65 years who had been exposed to COVID-19.

The chain has TRBV19 and TRBJ2-5, with D tentatively TRBD1 (6 bases). CDR3 length: 15 residues. V was pared by 0 bases and J by 4 bases, with 12 bases between. CDR1 and CDR2 from the germline V gene are LNHDA and SQIVND (reference sequence). The CDR3 reads CASSIDFTGLETQYF. CDR3 nucleotides: TGTGCCAGTAGTATAGATTTTACAGGGTTAGAGACCCAGTACTTC.

J is TRBJ1-1 and V is TRBV4-1; D remains ambiguous. The CDR3 loop spans 15 amino acids. Deletions cut 6 bases from V and 1 base from J, with 15 bases between. Germline CDR1 and CDR2: MGHRA and YSYEKL. The CDR3 coding sequence is TGCGCCAGCAGACTACATGCAGACCGGAACACTGAAGCTTTCTTT. Its protein is CASRLHADRNTEAFF.

The chain links TRBV27 to TRBJ2-7, with a possible D match to TRBD2 (6 bases). Looked up from germline, CDR1 is MNHEY and CDR2 is SMNVEV (reference sequence). V lost 6 bases and J lost 0, with 9 bases in between. The CDR3 totals 13 residues. CDR3 in DNA: TGTGCCAGCAGGGGCGGGGTCTCCTACGAGCAGTACTTC. Protein product: CASRGGVSYEQYF.

The chain combines TRBV19 with TRBJ2-7; a possible D gene is TRBD2 (5 bases). CDR1 LNHDA and CDR2 SQIVND come from the germline V gene (reference sequence). Trimming cost V 10 bases and J 6 bases, with 22 bases left between them. The CDR3 contains 14 residues. The CDR3 coding sequence is TGTGCCACTATTCTCGGGGATGGTGAGGGCGAGCAGTACTTC. Translated: CATILGDGEGEQYF.

The chain has TRBV6-5 and TRBJ2-2, with D unclear. Germline assignment: CDR1 MNHEY and CDR2 SVGAGI. The CDR3 is 13 residues long. V lost 8 bases and J lost 3, with 10 bases in between. The CDR3 region has the DNA TGTGCCAGCCAAATCAGGCACACCGGGGAGCTGTTTTTT. This encodes CASQIRHTGELFF.

The rearrangement uses TRBV29-1 and TRBJ2-3; 7 bases are shared with TRBD1. J was trimmed by 6 bases and V by 4 bases; bases with no gene match: 7. This CDR3 comprises 13 residues. Germline values: CDR1 SQVTM, CDR2 ANQGSEA. CDR3 in amino acids: CSVGGGLTDTQYF. The CDR3 DNA reads TGCAGCGTTGGAGGGGGCTTGACGGATACGCAGTATTTT.

This chain uses TRBV27 with TRBJ1-1; D not resolved. Germline CDR1 reads MNHEY; CDR2 reads SMNVEV (reference sequence). The CDR3 has 14 amino acids. Deletions cut 5 bases from V and 10 bases from J, with 20 bases between. CDR3 DNA sequence: TGTGCCAGCAGTGAGGCTGTGGGAGCTAAAGGAGCTTTCTTT. Amino acid sequence: CASSEAVGAKGAFF.

V is TRBV4-1 and J is TRBJ1-4; 7 bases fit TRBD1. V gave up 2 bases and J gave up 0 bases; unmatched junction bases: 6. CDR3 length: 17 residues. The germline V gene has CDR1 MGHRA and CDR2 YSYEKL. The CDR3 nucleotides read TGCGCCAGCAGCCAAAGACAGGGAGGAACAACTAATGAAAAACTGTTTTTT. Amino acid sequence: CASSQRQGGTTNEKLFF.

As DNA, the CDR3 is TGTGCCAGCAGCCAAGGAGTTGTCCCCCTCCACTTT. It specifies CASSQGVVPLHF. This chain links TRBV3-1 (or the pseudogene TRBV3-2) with TRBJ1-6, with D hard to call. CDR3 length: 12 residues. V lost 1 base to trimming and J lost 13 bases, with 8 bases between them. Germline V CDR1 and CDR2: LGHDT, YNNKEL (reference sequence).

V is TRBV2 and J is TRBJ1-4; 9 bases are shared with TRBD1. The V segment lost 6 bases and the J segment 8 bases; nucleotides outside the gene matches: 7. The CDR3 runs 14 residues. Germline V gives CDR1 SNHLY, CDR2 FYNNEI. The CDR3 region is CASSVGQGREKLFF. The CDR3 region has the DNA TGTGCCAGCAGCGTCGGACAGGGGCGAGAAAAACTGTTTTTT.

CDR3 nucleotide sequence: TGTGCCAGCATAAAACAGGGGGCGTGGACTGAAGCTTTCTTT. It codes for CASIKQGAWTEAFF. This rearrangement joins TRBV16 to TRBJ1-1; 9 bases match TRBD1. CDR3 size: 14 residues. Looked up from germline, CDR1 is KGHSY and CDR2 is FQNENV. V shed 7 bases and J 5 bases; nucleotides not matched to a gene: 8.

The chain uses TRBV19 and TRBJ1-2, with TRBD1 as a possible D gene (6 bases). The V end was cut by 6 bases, the J end by 4 bases, with 18 bases between. CDR1 is LNHDA and CDR2 is SQIVND in the germline V gene (reference sequence). The CDR3 spans 15 residues. CDR3 in amino acids: CASRATGQSAYGYTF. The CDR3 region has the DNA TGTGCCAGTAGGGCTACAGGACAGTCAGCCTATGGCTACACCTTC.

This clone was detected only a few times. V is TRBV28 and J is TRBJ1-2; tentative D call: TRBD1 (6 bases). V was pared by 2 bases and J by 3 bases, with 10 bases between. The CDR3 covers 14 residues. The germline gives CDR1 MDHEN, CDR2 SYDVKM. Here the CDR3 reads CASSLMGHDYGYTF. CDR3 DNA: TGTGCCAGCAGTTTAATGGGACACGACTATGGCTACACCTTC.

This clone is medium-sized in the sample. The chain recombines TRBV30 with TRBJ2-5; the match to TRBD2 covers 10 bases. Per germline, CDR1 GTSNPN and CDR2 SVGIG (reference sequence). The CDR3 consists of 16 residues. V dropped 2 bases and J dropped 3; count of bases not matched to a gene: 9. In nucleotides, the CDR3 is TGTGCCTGGAGTACGAGTAGCGGGGGGACAGAAGAGACCCAGTACTTC. Translating it yields CAWSTSSGGTEETQYF.

This rearrangement joins TRBV4-1 to TRBJ1-5; D is unclear. Germline values: CDR1 MGHRA, CDR2 YSYEKL. This CDR3 region has 15 residues. Trimming left V 0 bases short and J 0 bases short, with 6 bases between. The CDR3 loop is CASSQEYSSNQPQHF. The CDR3 coding sequence is TGCGCCAGCAGCCAAGAATACAGTAGCAATCAGCCCCAGCATTTT.

This chain links TRBV5-1 with TRBJ2-6; tentative D call: TRBD1 (6 bases). V lost 4 bases, J lost 0 bases, and 14 bases lay in between. CDR1 and CDR2 from the germline V gene are SGHRS and YFSETQ. The CDR3 has 17 amino acids. CDR3: CASSNGQLDSGANVLTF. CDR3 sequence (DNA): TGCGCCAGCAGCAATGGACAGCTTGACTCTGGGGCCAACGTCCTGACTTTC.

In DNA form, the CDR3 reads TGTGCCAGCAGAAGAGGACAGGGGAGGACGAATCAGCCCCAGCATTTT. It yields the protein CASRRGQGRTNQPQHF. This chain uses TRBV28 with TRBJ1-5, with 9 bases matching TRBD1. This CDR3 contains 16 residues. V was pared by 6 bases and J by 4 bases, with 10 bases of the junction left unmatched. Germline values: CDR1 MDHEN, CDR2 SYDVKM.

As for this clone: The sample holds other DNA sequences that translate to the same CDR3. The chain combines TRBV7-2 with TRBJ2-1, with 11 nucleotides matching TRBD2. V lost 5 bases and J lost 4; bases outside the gene matches: 4. The germline CDR1 and CDR2 sequences are SGHTA and FQGNSA. There are 15 residues in the CDR3. CDR3 DNA sequence: TGTGCCAGCAGCCTACTAGCGGGGGCTTACAATGAGCAGTTCTTC. This encodes CASSLLAGAYNEQFF.

This chain joins TRBV6-1 and TRBJ1-1; unclear D gene. This CDR3 is built from 13 residues. Per germline, CDR1 MNHNS and CDR2 SASEGT. Trimming took 3 bases from V and 4 from J, leaving 9 bases between them. CDR3 in DNA: TGTGCCAGCAGTGAGTTGACATTCACTGAAGCTTTCTTT. This codes for CASSELTFTEAFF.

The chain has TRBV6-2 or TRBV6-3 and TRBJ1-2, with 10 bases fitting TRBD1. The CDR3 contains 15 residues. Germline CDR1 and CDR2: MNHEY and SVGEGT. With 6 bases clipped from V and 0 bases from J, the junction kept 4 bases outside the gene matches. In DNA, the CDR3 is TGTGCCAGCAGCCCCGGGACAGGGGCTAACTATGGCTACACCTTC. This translates into CASSPGTGANYGYTF.

The CDR3 here is CASSFRFEQFF. CDR3 coding DNA: TGTGCCAGCAGTTTTCGGTTCGAGCAGTTCTTC. The chain has TRBV27 and TRBJ2-1; D gene unclear. V lost 3 bases to trimming and J lost 10 bases, with 7 bases between them. Per germline, CDR1 MNHEY and CDR2 SMNVEV (reference sequence). CDR3 size: 11 residues.

This chain connects TRBV19 to TRBJ2-7; TRBD1 matches 9 bases. V was clipped by 6 bases and J by 6 bases; unmatched bases: 12. The CDR3 is made up of 15 amino acids. The germline V gene has CDR1 LNHDA and CDR2 SQIVND (reference sequence). For the CDR3, the DNA is TGTGCCAGTAGGGAGACCGGGACAGGGAAGTCCGAGCAGTACTTC. Its translation: CASRETGTGKSEQYF.

This chain joins TRBV4-2 and TRBJ2-7, with a weak D call TRBD1 (6 bases). CDR1 is LGHNA and CDR2 is YNFKEQ in the germline V gene. The CDR3 contains 16 residues. The ends were cut back, 6 bases at V and 2 bases at J, with 20 bases in the middle. This chain's CDR3 is CASSSTPGAFAYEQYF. In nucleotides, the CDR3 is TGTGCCAGCAGTTCTACCCCAGGGGCTTTCGCCTACGAGCAGTACTTC.

V and J are TRBV19 and TRBJ1-5, with a possible D match to TRBD1 (6 bases). Per the germline V gene, CDR1 is LNHDA and CDR2 is SQIVND (reference sequence). The CDR3 is 17 residues long. V was clipped by 5 bases and J by 0 bases, with 17 bases between them. The DNA for the CDR3 is TGTGCCAGTAGTGCTCCATCCCAGGGGACTAGCAATCAGCCCCAGCATTTT. This codes for CASSAPSQGTSNQPQHF. The whole variable domain, remainder taken from reference TRBV19 and TRBJ1-5, is DGGITQSPKYLFRKEGQNVTLSCEQNLNHDAMYWYRQDPGQGLRLIYYSQIVNDFQKGDIAEGYSVSREKKESFPLTVTSAQKNPTAFYLCASSAPSQGTSNQPQHFGDGTRLSIL.